These 22 T cell receptor beta chains share one sample of origin, sequenced in a study of patients and donors after allogeneic stem cell transplantation. Each CDR3 protein gets one entry after TCRdb re-called the RT-PCR reads with MiXCR. This table has tens of thousands of distinct CDR3 sequences, approximately 12% appearing once. The sample taken for sequencing was blood, either unsorted or a sorted T cell fraction (not recorded which). These receptors were collected from a human donor who was either an allogeneic HSCT recipient or a stem cell or donor lymphocyte infusion donor (not recorded which). It is not recorded whose cells these are; they may come from a transplant donor.

This clonotype was observed a handful of times. This chain joins TRBV6-5 and TRBJ1-3, with 8 bases that match TRBD1. Germline V CDR1 and CDR2: MNHEY, SVGAGI. This CDR3 has 17 amino acids. V gave up 0 bases and J gave up 2 bases; unmatched junction bases: 6. CDR3 nucleotide sequence: TGTGCCAGCAGTTACTCCAACAACAGGGGGGCTGGAAACACCATATATTTT. This translates into CASSYSNNRGAGNTIYF.

Only a few counts were recorded for this clonotype. The chain links TRBV10-3 to TRBJ1-6, with D uncertain. With 5 bases removed from V and 5 bases from J, the gap between germline ends came to 19 bases. The V gene's germline CDR1 is ENHRY and CDR2 SYGVKD. The CDR3 is 17 amino acids. CDR3 loop: CAISLLPPGRDNSPLHF. In DNA form, the CDR3 reads TGTGCCATCAGTTTACTGCCTCCCGGACGGGATAATTCACCCCTCCACTTT.

This chain links TRBV27 with TRBJ2-7; no definite D call. The V end was cut by 6 bases, the J end by 0 bases, with 15 bases between. CDR3 length equals 15 residues. Germline CDR1 and CDR2: MNHEY and SMNVEV (reference sequence). Here the CDR3 DNA reads TGTGCCAGCAGCCCTTATCAGGCACCCTCCTACGAGCAGTACTTC. Residues: CASSPYQAPSYEQYF.

This clonotype was seen a few times. V gene TRBV7-9 combines with J gene TRBJ2-4; 8 bases align to TRBD1. Germline assignment: CDR1 SEHNR and CDR2 FQNEAQ (reference sequence). The CDR3 is 17 residues long. V was pared by 2 bases and J by 4 bases, with 10 bases of the junction left unmatched. CDR3 DNA sequence: TGTGCCAGCAGCTTACCCGCTCTTGGGACAGGAAAAAACATTCAGTACTTC. This gives the protein CASSLPALGTGKNIQYF.

By its share, this clonotype is medium-sized (0.01 to 0.1%). The rearrangement joins TRBV27 to TRBJ2-1; no reliable D call. In germline, CDR1 is MNHEY, CDR2 SMNVEV (reference sequence). This CDR3 has 15 residues. V shed 2 bases and J shed 2 bases, with 10 bases lying between them. This chain's CDR3 is CASSLGSGTYNEQFF. The CDR3, as DNA: TGTGCCAGCAGTTTAGGTTCAGGAACCTACAATGAGCAGTTCTTC.

This clonotype was seen only a few times. The chain uses TRBV27 and TRBJ1-2; D is unclear. Per germline, CDR1 MNHEY and CDR2 SMNVEV (reference sequence). V lost 5 bases and J 4 bases, leaving 14 bases between the germline ends. CDR3 length: 14 amino acids. The chain's CDR3 is CASSPGGGRYGYTF. The DNA of the CDR3 is TGTGCCAGCAGTCCCGGAGGCGGACGCTATGGCTACACCTTC.

The chain uses TRBV20-1 and TRBJ2-7; 12 nucleotides align to TRBD2. Unmatched junction bases numbered 8, after V lost 3 bases and J lost 2 bases. The germline V gene has CDR1 DFQATT and CDR2 SNEGSKA (reference sequence). The CDR3 contains 16 residues. The CDR3: CSARLAGGPFAYEQYF. The CDR3 nucleotides are TGCAGTGCTAGGCTAGCGGGAGGGCCCTTCGCCTACGAGCAGTACTTC.

The rearrangement joins TRBV7-9 to TRBJ2-4; maybe TRBD1 (7 bases). CDR1 is SEHNR and CDR2 is FQNEAQ in the germline V gene (reference sequence). The CDR3 loop spans 19 amino acids. The V end was cut by 4 bases, the J end by 0 bases, with 22 bases between. CDR3 in DNA: TGTGCCAGCAGCTCCCCCCGGGACAGACGGGGACTAGCCAAAAACATTCAGTACTTC. It specifies CASSSPRDRRGLAKNIQYF.

The sample holds a few counts of this clonotype. V is TRBV30 and J is TRBJ1-5; TRBD1 agrees at 8 bases. Germline V gene sequence: CDR1 GTSNPN, CDR2 SVGIG (reference sequence). CDR3 length: 13 amino acids. V shed 5 bases and J 5 bases; nucleotides not matched to a gene: 5. The chain's CDR3 is CAWDRGVYQPQHF. CDR3 bases: TGTGCCTGGGACAGGGGCGTTTATCAGCCCCAGCATTTT.

In its sample, this clonotype was seen a few times. V usage is TRBV6-5 and J usage is TRBJ1-6, with D uncertain. The V gene's germline CDR1 is MNHEY and CDR2 SVGAGI. V lost 4 bases, J lost 7 bases, and 17 bases lay in between. The CDR3 loop spans 16 amino acids. The DNA of the CDR3 is TGTGCCAGCAGTTTATATCAGGCAGCAGAAAATTCACCCCTCCACTTT. Protein: CASSLYQAAENSPLHF.

This clonotype turned up a few times. This chain joins TRBV5-1 and TRBJ1-2; D call uncertain. Germline CDR1 SGHRS, CDR2 YFSETQ. CDR3 length equals 13 residues. V was shortened by 4 bases and J by 4 bases, with 11 bases between the two germline ends. Here the CDR3 DNA reads TGCGCCAGCAGCCCGAAATGGGGCTATGGCTACACCTTC. It yields the protein CASSPKWGYGYTF.

This clonotype was counted many times. The chain recombines TRBV6-5 with TRBJ1-1; 11 bases match TRBD1. This CDR3 has 14 amino acids. V lost 6 bases to trimming and J lost 4 bases; unmatched junction nucleotides: 4. The germline gives CDR1 MNHEY, CDR2 SVGAGI. In DNA form, the CDR3 reads TGTGCCAGCAGATACGGGACAGGGGGCACTGAAGCTTTCTTT. Translated: CASRYGTGGTEAFF.

Only a few counts were recorded for this clonotype. The rearrangement uses TRBV20-1 and TRBJ2-3; the match to TRBD1 covers 8 bases. The CDR3 runs to 16 residues. CDR1 and CDR2 from the germline V gene are DFQATT and SNEGSKA (reference sequence). The junction had 8 bases not matched to a gene; V was cut back by 1 base and J by 2 bases. For the CDR3, the DNA is TGCAGTGCTAGAGCTCCTGACAGGGGACTCACAGATACGCAGTATTTT. This translates into CSARAPDRGLTDTQYF.

V and J are TRBV6-5 and TRBJ2-7, with 9 bases aligning to TRBD1. Germline CDR1 and CDR2: MNHEY and SVGAGI. There are 15 residues in the CDR3. The trim removed 2 bases at V and 4 bases at J, leaving 6 bases unmatched. CDR3 in amino acids: CASSYEGTGPYEQYF. CDR3 sequence (DNA): TGTGCCAGCAGTTACGAGGGGACAGGGCCGTACGAGCAGTACTTC.

This clonotype was found many times. The J gene is TRBJ2-1, the V gene TRBV20-1, with 10 positions matching TRBD2. Germline trimming cut 3 bases from V and 9 bases from J; bases unmatched to any gene: 17. This CDR3 is 17 amino acids long. Germline V lookup: CDR1 DFQATT, CDR2 SNEGSKA (reference sequence). CDR3 bases: TGCAGTGCTAGGCCTGACAAAGCGGGAGGGCCAGTCAGTGAGCAGTTCTTC. Protein: CSARPDKAGGPVSEQFF.

The chain is built from TRBV3-1 and TRBJ2-2; D not certain. This CDR3 is built from 13 residues. CDR1 and CDR2 from the germline V gene are LGHDT and YNNKEL (reference sequence). V lost 1 base, J lost 7 bases, and 7 bases lay in between. The CDR3 bases are TGTGCCAGCAGCCAAGGGGGTAGCGGGGAGCTGTTTTTT. This sequence encodes CASSQGGSGELFF.

The rearrangement links TRBV20-1 to TRBJ2-3, with D perhaps matching TRBD2 (6 bases). Germline CDR1 reads DFQATT; CDR2 reads SNEGSKA (reference sequence). The V gene lost 6 bases and the J gene lost 0 bases, with 10 bases spanning the gap. This CDR3 is built from 13 residues. The CDR3 protein is CSARGTSTDTQYF. In DNA, the CDR3 is TGCAGTGCCCGCGGGACCAGCACAGATACGCAGTATTTT.

This clonotype has more than one count but fewer than ten. The CDR3 here is CATSRVGGPREGLTGELFF. For the CDR3, the DNA is TGTGCCACCAGCAGAGTTGGGGGCCCGCGGGAGGGATTGACCGGGGAGCTGTTTTTT. This sequence joins TRBV15 and TRBJ2-2; the match to TRBD2 covers 9 bases. The CDR3 length is 19 residues. V was clipped by 1 base and J by 5 bases; unmatched bases: 14. Germline V gene sequence: CDR1 LNHNV, CDR2 YYDKDF (reference sequence).

This clonotype was recorded at least ten times. The chain links TRBV5-6 to TRBJ2-1; D gene ambiguous. CDR1 is SGHDT and CDR2 is YYEEEE in the germline V gene. The V end lost 0 bases, the J end lost 9 bases, and 13 bases lay between the germline ends. The CDR3 loop spans 14 amino acids. The CDR3, as DNA: TGTGCCAGCAGCTTGGCAGACACCGCCACTGAGCAGTTCTTC. Amino acids: CASSLADTATEQFF. Filled out from reference TRBV5-6 and TRBJ2-1, the complete variable domain reads DAGVTQSPTHLIKTRGQQVTLRCSPKSGHDTVSWYQQALGQGPQFIFQYYEEEERQRGNFPDRFSGHQFPNYSSELNVNALLLGDSALYLCASSLADTATEQFFGPGTRLTVL.

This clonotype has more than one count but fewer than ten. V gene TRBV11-1 combines with J gene TRBJ2-1; tentative D call: TRBD2 (5 bases). The CDR3 totals 15 residues. V was cut by 3 bases and J by 10 bases, with 19 bases left in between. Germline lookup yields CDR1 SGHAT and CDR2 FQDESV (reference sequence). CDR3: CASSFTRIYSGEQFF. For the CDR3, the DNA is TGTGCCAGCAGCTTCACTAGGATTTATAGTGGAGAGCAGTTCTTC.

This chain connects TRBV4-2 to TRBJ2-3; D not resolved. This CDR3 is built from 14 residues. Germline CDR1 and CDR2: LGHNA and YNFKEQ. V lost 4 bases and J 6 bases, leaving 14 bases between the germline ends. The chain's CDR3 is CASSPLGLEDTQYF. The DNA of the CDR3 is TGTGCCAGCAGCCCCCTCGGATTGGAGGATACGCAGTATTTT.

V is TRBV5-1 and J is TRBJ1-2; no firm D call. The CDR3 sequence is 15 residues long. Looked up from germline, CDR1 is SGHRS and CDR2 is YFSETQ. The germline V and J ends were trimmed by 0 bases and 3 bases, with 12 bases remaining between them. CDR3 region: CASSLGFDGDYGYTF. CDR3 bases: TGCGCCAGCAGCTTGGGATTTGACGGTGACTATGGCTACACCTTC.